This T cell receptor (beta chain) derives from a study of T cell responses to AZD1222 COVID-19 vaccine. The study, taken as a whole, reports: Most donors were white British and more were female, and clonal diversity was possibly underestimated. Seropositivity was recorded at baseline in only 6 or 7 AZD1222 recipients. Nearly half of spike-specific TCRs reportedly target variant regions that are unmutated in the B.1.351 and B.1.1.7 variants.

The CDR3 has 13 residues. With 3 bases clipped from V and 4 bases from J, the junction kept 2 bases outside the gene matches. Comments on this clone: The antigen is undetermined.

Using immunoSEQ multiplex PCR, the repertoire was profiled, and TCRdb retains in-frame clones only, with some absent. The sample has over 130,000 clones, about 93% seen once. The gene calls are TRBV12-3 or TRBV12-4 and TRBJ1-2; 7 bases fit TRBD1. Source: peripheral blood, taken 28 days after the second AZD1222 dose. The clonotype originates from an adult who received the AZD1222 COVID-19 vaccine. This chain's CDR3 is CASSLQGVYGYTF. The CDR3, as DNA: TGTGCCAGCAGTTTGCAGGGGGTCTATGGCTACACCTTC.